Here is one TCR beta chain with its context. The protocol was immunoSEQ multiplex PCR, while the TCRdb copy is restricted to in-frame clones and leaves out a portion. The repertoire holds roughly 66,000 clones, around 80% seen once, with more than 1% in the top ten. V was shortened by 0 bases and J by 0 bases, with 16 bases between the two germline ends. Germline lookup yields CDR1 SGHRS and CDR2 YFSETQ. The CDR3 spans 18 residues. The entry originates in a study of OX40 agonist ivuxolimab in advanced cancers. Material: CD4+ or CD8+ T cells sorted from blood, obtained in a trial of the OX40 agonist ivuxolimab. The chain is built from TRBV5-1 and TRBJ1-3, with D tentatively TRBD1 (6 bases). The source is an adult with an advanced solid tumor such as melanoma, head and neck, liver or kidney cancer. For the CDR3, the DNA is TGCGCCAGCAGCTTGGAGTTGCAGGGGACGTTCTCTGGAAACACCATATATTTT. This codes for CASSLELQGTFSGNTIYF.